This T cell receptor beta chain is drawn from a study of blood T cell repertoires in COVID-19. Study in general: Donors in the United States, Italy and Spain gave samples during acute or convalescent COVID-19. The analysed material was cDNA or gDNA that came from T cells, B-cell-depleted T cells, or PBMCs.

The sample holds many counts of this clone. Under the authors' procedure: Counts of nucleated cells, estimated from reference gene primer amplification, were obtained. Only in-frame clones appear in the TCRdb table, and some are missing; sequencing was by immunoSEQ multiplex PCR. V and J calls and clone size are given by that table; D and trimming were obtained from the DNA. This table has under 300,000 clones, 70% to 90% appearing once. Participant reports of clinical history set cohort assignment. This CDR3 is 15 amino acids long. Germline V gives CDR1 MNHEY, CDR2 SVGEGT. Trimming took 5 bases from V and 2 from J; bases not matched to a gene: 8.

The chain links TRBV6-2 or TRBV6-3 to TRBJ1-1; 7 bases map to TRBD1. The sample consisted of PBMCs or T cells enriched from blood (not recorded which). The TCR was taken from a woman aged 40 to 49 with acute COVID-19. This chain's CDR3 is CASSHYGTANTEAFF. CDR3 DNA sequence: TGTGCCAGCAGTCACTACGGGACAGCCAACACTGAAGCTTTCTTT.